The clone carrying this T cell receptor (beta chain) was seen once. The data belong to a study of chemoradiotherapy in HPV16-positive cancers. About the research overall: Candidate HPV-specific clones and shared TCR motifs came from two HPV16-positive patients.

Sequencing was performed with immunoSEQ multiplex PCR; in TCRdb, only in-frame clones are kept and a portion is missing. The table includes 30,000 to 35,000 clones, roughly nine tenths detected once. With 6 bases removed from V and 5 bases from J, the gap between germline ends came to 9 bases. Germline V gives CDR1 SGHRS, CDR2 YFSETQ. This CDR3 has 13 amino acids. The receptor was derived from a human donor with HPV-associated anogenital cancer. This sequence joins TRBV5-1 and TRBJ1-6, with D tentatively TRBD1 (6 bases). The material was blood, obtained from a patient who underwent chemoradiotherapy. DNA for the CDR3: TGCGCCAGCACAACAGGGAATAATTCACCCCTCCACTTT. This translates into CASTTGNNSPLHF.